The 32 T cell receptor beta chains presented below share a single source sample, sequenced in a study of beta chain features in type 1 diabetes. Expressed TCRB transcripts got sequenced, as all isolated RNA was reverse transcribed. Repertoires were generated with immunoSEQ multiplex PCR, while TCRdb's copy carries only in-frame clones and drops some. The repertoire consists of 250,000 to 350,000 clones, with around 15% occurring once and the leading ten covering more than 6.5%. Sample: central memory CD4+ T cells from blood. These TCRs come from a man aged 25-40 years in good health.

As concerns this clone: Additional DNA sequences in this sample encode the identical CDR3. V usage is TRBV6-1 and J usage is TRBJ1-5; 7 bases line up with TRBD1. This CDR3 is 12 amino acids long. The germline V gene encodes CDR1 MNHNS and CDR2 SASEGT. Trimming removed 6 bases from V and 7 bases from J; junction bases left unmatched: 3. The CDR3 DNA is TGTGCCAGCAGGACAGGGAAGCAGCCCCAGCATTTT. Encoded protein: CASRTGKQPQHF.

V gene TRBV4-3 combines with J gene TRBJ2-6; 8 bases align to TRBD1. CDR3 length: 16 residues. Germline CDR1 and CDR2: LGHNA and YSLEER. V dropped 3 bases and J dropped 0; count of bases not matched to a gene: 1. The CDR3 DNA follows: TGCGCCAGCAGCCATGACAGGGGCTCTGGGGCCAACGTCCTGACTTTC. Translation gives CASSHDRGSGANVLTF.

This clone was seen a few times. The sample contains more than one DNA sequence encoding this CDR3. The CDR3 nucleotides are TGTGCCAGCAGTTACGGTGGCCCCGAGCAGTACGTC. Amino acid sequence: CASSYGGPEQYV. V and J are TRBV6-5 and TRBJ2-7; D gene unclear. The germline gives CDR1 MNHEY, CDR2 SVGAGI. Trimming pared 2 bases from V and 6 bases from J, leaving 8 bases between. The CDR3 covers 12 residues.

The CDR3 loop is CASSQGDGGNYGYTF. The CDR3 DNA reads TGTGCCAGCAGCCAAGGGGACGGAGGGAACTATGGCTACACCTTC. The chain joins TRBV4-2 to TRBJ1-2; TRBD1 is a possible D gene (5 bases). The CDR3 runs 15 residues. The germline gives CDR1 LGHNA, CDR2 YNFKEQ. Trimming cost V 1 base and J 2 bases, with 11 bases left between them.

This clone came up a few times. The V and J genes are TRBV5-8 and TRBJ2-6, with D unresolved. The CDR3 is made up of 16 amino acids. The germline V gene encodes CDR1 SGHTS and CDR2 YDEGEE. V lost 2 bases and J lost 5, with 14 bases in between. CDR3 DNA: TGTGCCAGCAGCTTTCAGGTCTTGCGTCGGGCCAACGTCCTGACTTTC. Encoded protein: CASSFQVLRRANVLTF.

Written as DNA, the CDR3 is TGTGCCAGCCAACACAATAGGGACAGCTACAATGAGCAGTTCTTC. Translating gives CASQHNRDSYNEQFF. This rearrangement joins TRBV19 to TRBJ2-1; 7 nucleotides line up with TRBD1. The CDR3 contains 15 residues. Per germline, CDR1 LNHDA and CDR2 SQIVND (reference sequence). V trimming: 9 bases; J trimming: 3 bases; junction bases outside the gene matches: 11.

This clone has just a few counts. The chain uses TRBV9 and TRBJ2-6; D unresolved. The length of the CDR3 is 14 residues. V gave up 5 bases and J gave up 1 base, with 7 bases separating them. Germline CDR1 reads SGDLS; CDR2 reads YYNGEE. The CDR3 loop reads CASSPASGANVLTF. Written as DNA, the CDR3 is TGTGCCAGCAGTCCAGCTTCTGGGGCCAACGTCCTGACTTTC.

V and J are TRBV11-2 and TRBJ2-7; TRBD1 agrees at 8 bases. V gave up 5 bases and J gave up 1 base; unmatched junction bases: 7. Germline V CDR1 and CDR2: SGHAT, FQNNGV. This CDR3 spans 15 amino acids. CDR3 protein: CASSKLGQASYEQYF. For the CDR3, the DNA is TGTGCCAGCAGCAAATTGGGACAGGCGTCCTACGAGCAGTACTTC.

The sample holds a few counts of this clone. The genes are TRBV7-2 and TRBJ2-1, with 7 bases fitting TRBD1. V dropped 4 bases and J dropped 1; count of bases not matched to a gene: 4. The CDR3 runs 15 residues. CDR1 SGHTA and CDR2 FQGNSA come from the germline V gene. CDR3 protein: CASSSSGQSYNEQFF. The CDR3 DNA sequence: TGTGCCAGCAGCTCCTCGGGACAGTCCTACAATGAGCAGTTCTTC.

This clone was detected only a few times. This chain uses TRBV5-1 with TRBJ2-3, with D perhaps matching TRBD1 or TRBD2 (5 bases each). CDR1 is SGHRS and CDR2 is YFSETQ in the germline V gene. This CDR3 comprises 17 residues. The V gene lost 4 bases and the J gene lost 0 bases, with 18 bases spanning the gap. CDR3 in DNA: TGCGCCAGCAGCCCGACCAGCGGACACCCTAGCACAGATACGCAGTATTTT. Its protein is CASSPTSGHPSTDTQYF.

Concerning this clone: The sample contains more than one DNA sequence encoding this CDR3. This sequence joins TRBV9 and TRBJ1-5, with a weak D call TRBD1 (6 bases). This CDR3 is built from 13 residues. V was pared by 3 bases and J by 5 bases, with 9 bases between. CDR1 and CDR2 from the germline V gene are SGDLS and YYNGEE. CDR3 loop: CASSEQGDQPQHF. As DNA, the CDR3 is TGTGCCAGCAGCGAACAGGGCGATCAGCCCCAGCATTTT.

The J gene is TRBJ1-1, the V gene TRBV11-1; D call uncertain. Trimming took off 1 base at V and 10 bases at J, with 7 bases between the two ends. CDR1 is SGHAT, CDR2 FQDESV, per germline (reference sequence). The CDR3 spans 11 residues. The CDR3 region has the DNA TGTGCCAGCAGCTTAGTTGGTGCAGCTTTCTTT. It encodes CASSLVGAAFF.

In this sample, this clone turned up a few times. The rearrangement uses TRBV6-1 and TRBJ2-1; D call uncertain. Between the trimmed V and J ends, which lost 8 bases and 6 bases, there was a span of 8 bases. The CDR3 consists of 11 residues. Germline V gene sequence: CDR1 MNHNS, CDR2 SASEGT. CDR3 nucleotide sequence: TGTGCCAGCTGGAGCCCCAATGAGCAGTTCTTC. This translates into CASWSPNEQFF.

This chain connects TRBV2 to TRBJ2-7, with 7 bases identical to TRBD1. The V gene's germline CDR1 is SNHLY and CDR2 FYNNEI. The junction had 3 bases not matched to a gene; V was cut back by 4 bases and J by 3 bases. CDR3 length: 13 amino acids. The CDR3 sequence: CASSGQGFYEQYV. The CDR3 DNA reads TGTGCCAGCAGTGGACAGGGATTCTACGAGCAGTACGTC.

The sample holds a few counts of this clone. This chain connects TRBV5-6 to TRBJ2-5; 13 positions agree with TRBD2. Per the germline V gene, CDR1 is SGHDT and CDR2 is YYEEEE. Unmatched junction bases numbered 5, after V lost 4 bases and J lost 5 bases. This CDR3 region has 15 residues. The CDR3 loop is CASSLGLAGDETQYF. In DNA, the CDR3 is TGTGCCAGCAGCCTAGGACTAGCGGGAGATGAGACCCAGTACTTC.

With respect to this clone: The same CDR3 also results from other DNA sequences found in this sample. The chain links TRBV9 to TRBJ1-2; D is unclear. This CDR3 region has 13 residues. The germline V gene has CDR1 SGDLS and CDR2 YYNGEE. Between the trimmed V and J ends, which lost 0 bases and 4 bases, there was a span of 7 bases. The CDR3 DNA reads as TGTGCCAGCAGCGTAGATGGCAGCTATGGCTACACCTTC. It yields the protein CASSVDGSYGYTF.

This clone appeared a few times. The chain combines TRBV7-2 with TRBJ2-1; D is undetermined. The germline CDR1 and CDR2 sequences are SGHTA and FQGNSA. The CDR3 runs 13 residues. The V and J ends lost 4 bases and 8 bases respectively, with 12 bases between them. The CDR3, as DNA: TGTGCCAGCAGCTCCCCCCAGCTCCATGAGCAGTTCTTC. Amino acid sequence: CASSSPQLHEQFF.

The chain joins TRBV14 to TRBJ2-3; D gene unclear. CDR1 is SGHDN, CDR2 FVKESK, per germline. This CDR3 region has 14 residues. The ends were cut back, 4 bases at V and 2 bases at J, with 10 bases in the middle. The chain's CDR3 is CASSRLIDTDTQYF. The CDR3 DNA is TGTGCCAGCAGCCGGCTTATAGACACAGATACGCAGTATTTT.

Ten or more counts support this clone. The rearrangement links TRBV27 to TRBJ2-7, with no clear D. Germline loops: CDR1 MNHEY, CDR2 SMNVEV (reference sequence). The CDR3 runs 12 residues. The ends were cut back, 5 bases at V and 3 bases at J, with 8 bases in the middle. CDR3 nucleotides: TGTGCCAGCAGTCCCAGCCTCTACGAGCAGTACTTC. This encodes CASSPSLYEQYF.

V usage is TRBV30 and J usage is TRBJ1-4; D gene ambiguous. The CDR3 totals 13 residues. CDR1 and CDR2 from the germline V gene are GTSNPN and SVGIG (reference sequence). Trimming removed 2 bases from V and 4 bases from J, with 8 bases in between. The DNA of the CDR3 is TGTGCCTGGAGTCGAGTTCTTAATGAAAAACTGTTTTTT. This codes for CAWSRVLNEKLFF.

V gene TRBV5-4 combines with J gene TRBJ2-7; either TRBD1 or TRBD2 may supply D (5 bases each). V lost 2 bases and J 6 bases, leaving 15 bases between the germline ends. Germline CDR1 and CDR2: SGHNT and YYREEE (reference sequence). The CDR3 totals 14 residues. The CDR3 DNA reads as TGTGCCAGCAGCTTCTCCTTCGGGACGTCCGAGCAGTACTTC. Its translation: CASSFSFGTSEQYF.

This clone was observed a handful of times. The chain joins TRBV5-4 to TRBJ2-7; D assignment may be TRBD1 or TRBD2 (7 bases each). The CDR3 spans 13 residues. V was cut by 5 bases and J by 4 bases, with 13 bases left in between. The germline gives CDR1 SGHNT, CDR2 YYREEE (reference sequence). CDR3 region: CASSAGGGYEQYF. CDR3 nucleotide sequence: TGTGCCAGCAGTGCAGGGGGAGGGTACGAGCAGTACTTC.

This clone was seen a handful of times. This sequence joins TRBV7-9 and TRBJ2-5, with 10 bases lining up with TRBD1. This CDR3 has 16 amino acids. The V gene's germline CDR1 is SEHNR and CDR2 FQNEAQ (reference sequence). The ends lost 5 bases at V and 5 bases at J; junction bases unmatched: 11. The CDR3 region is CASSRGDRGLRETQYF. The CDR3 nucleotides are TGTGCCAGCAGCCGTGGGGACAGGGGATTGCGGGAGACCCAGTACTTC.

This clone has a handful of counts. The V gene is TRBV6-5, the J gene TRBJ2-5, with 8 bases that match TRBD2. The CDR3 spans 13 residues. CDR1 and CDR2 from the germline V gene are MNHEY and SVGAGI. V was pared by 5 bases and J by 5 bases, with 4 bases of the junction left unmatched. This chain's CDR3 is CASSGTSQETQYF. The CDR3 DNA follows: TGTGCCAGCAGTGGGACTAGTCAGGAGACCCAGTACTTC.

This clone was seen a handful of times. This CDR3 is also generated by other DNA sequences in the sample. This rearrangement joins TRBV7-7 to TRBJ2-5; D gene unclear. Between the trimmed V and J ends, which lost 5 bases and 4 bases, there was a span of 8 bases. The CDR3 runs 12 residues. Germline V gives CDR1 SSHAT, CDR2 FNYEAQ (reference sequence). The CDR3 DNA is TGTGCCAGCAGCCCAGCTGGAGAGACCCAGTACTTC. Its translation: CASSPAGETQYF.

This clone turned up a few times. This sequence joins TRBV21-1 and TRBJ1-5. TRBV21-1 counts as a pseudogene. The CDR3 runs 15 residues. As DNA, the CDR3 is TGTGCCAGCAGCAAAGGAGGTGGTAGCAATCAGCCCCAGCATTTT. Its protein product is CASSKGGGSNQPQHF.

This clone was counted a few times. This chain connects TRBV10-3 to TRBJ2-4; the D is unclear. Germline CDR1 ENHRY, CDR2 SYGVKD. Trimming left V 3 bases short and J 0 bases short, with 6 bases between. The CDR3 consists of 14 residues. CDR3 amino acids: CAISEWGAKNIQYF. DNA of the CDR3: TGTGCCATCAGTGAATGGGGAGCCAAAAACATTCAGTACTTC.

This clone showed up just a few times. The chain carries TRBV11-2 and TRBJ1-1; D unclear. The CDR3 has 14 residues. The germline V and J ends were trimmed by 4 bases and 4 bases, with 13 bases remaining between them. The V gene's germline CDR1 is SGHAT and CDR2 FQNNGV. CDR3 DNA: TGTGCCAGCAGCTACCGACCGGGAGGCACTGAAGCTTTCTTT. Protein sequence: CASSYRPGGTEAFF.

The J gene is TRBJ2-3, the V gene TRBV5-1; no firm D call. The germline V and J ends were trimmed by 0 bases and 3 bases, with 11 bases remaining between them. CDR3 size: 15 residues. CDR1 and CDR2 from the germline V gene are SGHRS and YFSETQ. The CDR3 loop reads CASSLEARRTDTQYF. CDR3 DNA: TGCGCCAGCAGCTTGGAGGCGAGGCGAACAGATACGCAGTATTTT.

The chain is built from TRBV19 and TRBJ2-5; D gene uncertain. Germline assignment: CDR1 LNHDA and CDR2 SQIVND (reference sequence). The CDR3 extends over 14 amino acids. Trimming took off 4 bases at V and 2 bases at J, with 11 bases between the two ends. Written as DNA, the CDR3 is TGTGCCAGTAGTACAACGTGGGGTCAAGAGACCCAGTACTTC. It encodes CASSTTWGQETQYF.

This clone was seen a single time. J is TRBJ1-1 and V is TRBV5-1, with D possibly TRBD1 on 6 matching bases. V was clipped by 2 bases and J by 4 bases, with 12 bases between them. This CDR3 has 14 residues. The V gene's germline CDR1 is SGHRS and CDR2 YFSETQ. This CDR3 is CASSFGGVGTEAFF. The CDR3 nucleotides read TGCGCCAGCAGCTTTGGGGGCGTCGGCACTGAAGCTTTCTTT.

The gene calls are TRBV7-9 and TRBJ1-6, with TRBD1 matching over 9 bases. Per the germline V gene, CDR1 is SEHNR and CDR2 is FQNEAQ (reference sequence). V gave up 0 bases and J gave up 9 bases; unmatched junction bases: 3. The CDR3 is made up of 15 amino acids. The chain's CDR3 is CASSLAGTGTSPLHF. The CDR3 nucleotides are TGTGCCAGCAGCTTAGCAGGGACAGGGACTTCACCCCTCCACTTT.